This T cell receptor beta chain derives from a study of blood T cell repertoires in COVID-19. Study information: Acute and convalescent COVID-19 samples came from the United States, Italy and Spain. The analysed material was cDNA or gDNA that came from T cells, B-cell-depleted T cells, or PBMCs.

Trimming took 7 bases from V and 6 from J, leaving 16 bases between them. This CDR3 spans 14 amino acids. Germline CDR1 is MGHRA and CDR2 is YSYEKL. Authors' analysis steps: Quantification of nucleated cells was approximated via reference gene primer amplification. Using immunoSEQ multiplex PCR, the repertoire was profiled, and TCRdb retains in-frame clones only, with some absent. D and trimming come from the DNA, and the V and J calls and clone size come from that table. The sample records approximately 410,000 clones, 86% being singletons. The sequence derives from a woman aged 25 to 39 with active or convalescent COVID-19. V gene TRBV4-1 combines with J gene TRBJ1-5; D is unclear. Sequencing was performed on peripheral blood. CDR3 region: CASTQDSAGQPQHF. CDR3 in DNA: TGCGCCAGCACCCAGGACTCGGCTGGTCAGCCCCAGCATTTT.